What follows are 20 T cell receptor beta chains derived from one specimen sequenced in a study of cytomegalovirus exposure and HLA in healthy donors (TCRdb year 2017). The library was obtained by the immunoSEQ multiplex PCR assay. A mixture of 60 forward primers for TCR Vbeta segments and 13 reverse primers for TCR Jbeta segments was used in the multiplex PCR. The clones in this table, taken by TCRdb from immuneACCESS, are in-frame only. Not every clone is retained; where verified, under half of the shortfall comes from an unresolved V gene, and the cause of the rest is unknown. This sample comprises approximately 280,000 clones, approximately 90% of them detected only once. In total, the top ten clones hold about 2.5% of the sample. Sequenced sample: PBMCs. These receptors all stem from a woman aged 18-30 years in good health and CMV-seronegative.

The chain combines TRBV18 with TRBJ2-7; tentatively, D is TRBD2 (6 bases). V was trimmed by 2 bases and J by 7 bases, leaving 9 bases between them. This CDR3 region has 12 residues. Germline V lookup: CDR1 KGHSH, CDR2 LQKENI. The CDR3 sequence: CASSPRREEQYF. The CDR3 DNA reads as TGTGCCAGCTCACCAAGGAGGGAGGAGCAGTACTTC.

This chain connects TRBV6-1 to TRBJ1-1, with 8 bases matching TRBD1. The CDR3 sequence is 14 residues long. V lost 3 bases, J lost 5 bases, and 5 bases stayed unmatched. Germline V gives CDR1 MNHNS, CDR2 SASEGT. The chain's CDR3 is CASSDRGQLTEAFF. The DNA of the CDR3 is TGTGCCAGCAGTGACAGGGGGCAATTGACTGAAGCTTTCTTT.

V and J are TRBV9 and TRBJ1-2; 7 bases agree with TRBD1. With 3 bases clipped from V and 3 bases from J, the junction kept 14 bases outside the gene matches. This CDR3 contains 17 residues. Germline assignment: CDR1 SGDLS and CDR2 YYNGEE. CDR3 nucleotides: TGTGCCAGCAGCGAAGAGCGAACAGGGGTAAGGGACTATGGCTACACCTTC. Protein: CASSEERTGVRDYGYTF.

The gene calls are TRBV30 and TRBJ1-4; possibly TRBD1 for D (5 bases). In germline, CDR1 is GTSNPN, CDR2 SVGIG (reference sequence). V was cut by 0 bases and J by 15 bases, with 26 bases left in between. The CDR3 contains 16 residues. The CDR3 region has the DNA TGTGCCTGGAGTGTATTTCCGGGAGGGGACCGACTCCGCTTGTTTTTT. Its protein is CAWSVFPGGDRLRLFF.

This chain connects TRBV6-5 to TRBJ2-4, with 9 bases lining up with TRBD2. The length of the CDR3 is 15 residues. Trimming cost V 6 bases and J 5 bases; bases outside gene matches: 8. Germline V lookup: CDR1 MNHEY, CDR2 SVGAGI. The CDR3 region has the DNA TGTGCCAGCAGCCGTCCTAGCGGGGCGGAAAACATTCAGTACTTC. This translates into CASSRPSGAENIQYF.

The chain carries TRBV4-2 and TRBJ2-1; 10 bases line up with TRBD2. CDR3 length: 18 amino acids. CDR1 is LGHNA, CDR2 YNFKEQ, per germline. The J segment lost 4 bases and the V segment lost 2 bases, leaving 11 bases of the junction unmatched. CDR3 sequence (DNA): TGTGCCAGCAGCCAATTAGGGAGCGGGGGGGGACCTTACAATGAGCAGTTCTTC. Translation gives CASSQLGSGGGPYNEQFF.

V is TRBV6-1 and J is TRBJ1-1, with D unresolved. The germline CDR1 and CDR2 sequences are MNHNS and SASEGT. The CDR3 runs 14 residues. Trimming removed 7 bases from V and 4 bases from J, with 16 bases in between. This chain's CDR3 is CASTQLSGSTEAFF. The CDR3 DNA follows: TGTGCCAGCACTCAGTTGAGCGGTAGCACTGAAGCTTTCTTT.

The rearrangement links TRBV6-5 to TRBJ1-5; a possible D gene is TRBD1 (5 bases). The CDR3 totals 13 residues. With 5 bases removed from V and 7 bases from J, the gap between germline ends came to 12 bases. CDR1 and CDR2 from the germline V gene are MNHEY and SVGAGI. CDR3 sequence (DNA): TGTGCCAGCAGTACCGACAGCTACCAGCCCCAGCATTTT. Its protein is CASSTDSYQPQHF.

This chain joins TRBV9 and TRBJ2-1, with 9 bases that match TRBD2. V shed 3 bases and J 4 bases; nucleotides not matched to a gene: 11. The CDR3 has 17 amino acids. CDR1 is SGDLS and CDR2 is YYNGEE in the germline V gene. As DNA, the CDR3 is TGTGCCAGCAGCGGGACTAGCGCCCCCTCAGATTACAATGAGCAGTTCTTC. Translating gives CASSGTSAPSDYNEQFF.

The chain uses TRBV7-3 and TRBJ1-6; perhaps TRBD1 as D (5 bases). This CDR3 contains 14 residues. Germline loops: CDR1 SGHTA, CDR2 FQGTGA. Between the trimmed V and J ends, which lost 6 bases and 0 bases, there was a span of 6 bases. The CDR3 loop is CASRGGSYNSPLHF. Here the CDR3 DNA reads TGTGCCAGCAGGGGGGGCTCCTATAATTCACCCCTCCACTTT.

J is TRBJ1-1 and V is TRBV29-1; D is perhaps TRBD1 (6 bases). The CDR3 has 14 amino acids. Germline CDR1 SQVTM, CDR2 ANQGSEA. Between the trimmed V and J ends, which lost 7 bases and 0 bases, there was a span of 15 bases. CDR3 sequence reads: CSAGQILMNTEAFF. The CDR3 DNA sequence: TGCAGCGCCGGACAGATCCTTATGAACACTGAAGCTTTCTTT.

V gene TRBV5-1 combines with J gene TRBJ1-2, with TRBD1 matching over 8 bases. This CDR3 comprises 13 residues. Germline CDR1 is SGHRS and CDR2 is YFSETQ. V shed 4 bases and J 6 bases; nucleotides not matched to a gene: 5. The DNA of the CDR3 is TGCGCCAGCAGCGGGACAGGTTTTAATGGCTACACCTTC. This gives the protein CASSGTGFNGYTF.

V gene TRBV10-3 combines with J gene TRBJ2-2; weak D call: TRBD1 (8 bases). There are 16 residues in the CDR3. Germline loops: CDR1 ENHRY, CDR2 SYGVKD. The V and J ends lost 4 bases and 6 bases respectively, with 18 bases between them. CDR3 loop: CAISVGGQGQAGELFF. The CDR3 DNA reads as TGTGCCATCAGTGTGGGGGGGCAGGGACAGGCCGGGGAGCTGTTTTTT.

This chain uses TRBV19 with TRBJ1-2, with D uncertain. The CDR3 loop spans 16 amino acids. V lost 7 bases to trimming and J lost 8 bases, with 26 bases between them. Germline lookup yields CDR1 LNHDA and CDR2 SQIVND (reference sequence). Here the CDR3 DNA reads TGTGCCAGTATGAGCGCCATTGTAGATGCACGCGGAGGCTACACCTTC. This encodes CASMSAIVDARGGYTF.

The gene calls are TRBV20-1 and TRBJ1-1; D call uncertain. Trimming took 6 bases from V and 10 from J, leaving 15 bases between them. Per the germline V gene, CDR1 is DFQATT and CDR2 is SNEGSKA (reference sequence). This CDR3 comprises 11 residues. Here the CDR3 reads CSAPTQAVAFF. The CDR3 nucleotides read TGCAGTGCCCCGACGCAGGCTGTAGCTTTCTTT.

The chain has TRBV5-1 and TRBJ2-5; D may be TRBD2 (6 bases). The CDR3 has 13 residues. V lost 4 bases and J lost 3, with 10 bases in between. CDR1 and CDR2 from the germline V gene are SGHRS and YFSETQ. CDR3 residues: CASSMGLKETQYF. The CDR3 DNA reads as TGCGCCAGCAGCATGGGACTTAAAGAGACCCAGTACTTC. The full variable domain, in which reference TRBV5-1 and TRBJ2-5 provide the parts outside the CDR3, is KAGVTQTPRYLIKTRGQQVTLSCSPISGHRSVSWYQQTPGQGLQFLFEYFSETQRNKGNFPGRFSGRQFSNSRSEMNVSTLELGDSALYLCASSMGLKETQYFGPGTRLLVL.

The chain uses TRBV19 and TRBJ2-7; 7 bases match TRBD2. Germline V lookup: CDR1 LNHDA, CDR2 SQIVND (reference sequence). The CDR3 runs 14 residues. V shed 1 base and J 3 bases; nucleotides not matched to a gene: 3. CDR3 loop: CASSIAGGGYEQYF. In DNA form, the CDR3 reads TGTGCCAGTAGTATAGCCGGCGGGGGCTACGAGCAGTACTTC.

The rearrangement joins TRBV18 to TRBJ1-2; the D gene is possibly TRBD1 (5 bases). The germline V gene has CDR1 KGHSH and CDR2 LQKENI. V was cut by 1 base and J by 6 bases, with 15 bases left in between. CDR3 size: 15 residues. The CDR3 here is CASSPRYIEGDGYTF. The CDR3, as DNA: TGTGCCAGCTCACCACGATATATTGAAGGGGATGGCTACACCTTC. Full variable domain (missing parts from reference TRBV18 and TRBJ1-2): NAGVMQNPRHLVRRRGQEARLRCSPMKGHSHVYWYRQLPEEGLKFMVYLQKENIIDESGMPKERFSAEFPKEGPSILRIQQVVRGDSAAYFCASSPRYIEGDGYTFGSGTRLTVV.

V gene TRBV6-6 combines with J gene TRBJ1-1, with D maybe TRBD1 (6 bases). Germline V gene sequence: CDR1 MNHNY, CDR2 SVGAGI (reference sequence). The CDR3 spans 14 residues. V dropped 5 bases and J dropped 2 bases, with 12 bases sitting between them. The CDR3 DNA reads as TGTGCCAGCAGTCTCCCGGGGGGCAACACTGAAGCTTTCTTT. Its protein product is CASSLPGGNTEAFF.

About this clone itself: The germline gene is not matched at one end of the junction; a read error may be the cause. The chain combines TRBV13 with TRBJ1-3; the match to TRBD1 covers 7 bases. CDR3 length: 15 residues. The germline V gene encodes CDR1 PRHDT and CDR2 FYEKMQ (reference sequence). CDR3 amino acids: CASSPSYRGGHTIYF. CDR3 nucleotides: TGTGCCAGCAGCCCGTCGTACAGGGGTGGACACACCATATATTTT.